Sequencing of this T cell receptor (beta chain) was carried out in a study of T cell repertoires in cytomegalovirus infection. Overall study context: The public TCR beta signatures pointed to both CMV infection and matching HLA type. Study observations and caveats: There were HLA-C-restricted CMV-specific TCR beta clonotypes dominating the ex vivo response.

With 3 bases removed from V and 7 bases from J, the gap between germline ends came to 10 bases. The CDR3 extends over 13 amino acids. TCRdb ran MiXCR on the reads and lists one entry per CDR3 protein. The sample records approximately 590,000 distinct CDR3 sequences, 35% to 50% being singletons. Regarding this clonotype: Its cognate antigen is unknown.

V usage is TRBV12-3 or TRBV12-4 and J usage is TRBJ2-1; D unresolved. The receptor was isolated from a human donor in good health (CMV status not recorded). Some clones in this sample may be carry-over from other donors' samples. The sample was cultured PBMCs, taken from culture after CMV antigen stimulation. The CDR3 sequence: CASSFVSSNEQFF. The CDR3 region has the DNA TGTGCCAGCAGTTTTGTGAGTTCGAATGAGCAGTTCTTC.